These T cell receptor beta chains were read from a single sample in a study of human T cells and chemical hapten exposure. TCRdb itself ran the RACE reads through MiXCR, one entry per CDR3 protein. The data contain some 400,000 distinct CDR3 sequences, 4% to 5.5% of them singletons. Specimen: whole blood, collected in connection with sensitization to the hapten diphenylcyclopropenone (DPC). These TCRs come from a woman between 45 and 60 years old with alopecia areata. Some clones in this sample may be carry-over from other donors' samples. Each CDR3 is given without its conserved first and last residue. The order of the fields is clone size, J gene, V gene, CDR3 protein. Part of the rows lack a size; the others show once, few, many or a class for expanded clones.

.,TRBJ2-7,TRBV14,ASSEGLTSYEQY
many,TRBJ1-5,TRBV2,ASSGQGLGSNQPQH
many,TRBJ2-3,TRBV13,ASRHNSGGTDTQY
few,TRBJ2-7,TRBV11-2,ASSLSSGGRGYPYEQY
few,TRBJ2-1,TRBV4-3,ASSRDSVSSYNEQF
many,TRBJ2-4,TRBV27,ASGWLNIQY
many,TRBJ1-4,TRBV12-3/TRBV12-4,ASSPTGPNEKLF
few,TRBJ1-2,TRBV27,ASTGWGFYGYT
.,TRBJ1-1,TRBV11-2,ASSEGPGAEAF
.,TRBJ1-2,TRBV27,ASSSRTGNYGYT
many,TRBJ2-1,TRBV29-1,SVLAGGSYNEQF
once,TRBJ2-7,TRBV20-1,SASALAGGEQY
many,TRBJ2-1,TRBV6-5,ASSSLVGGFDEQF
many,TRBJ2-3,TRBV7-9,ATHYTDTQY
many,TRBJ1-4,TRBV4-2,ASSQDQRGIHEKLF
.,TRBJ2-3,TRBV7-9,ASSFLGTDTDTQY
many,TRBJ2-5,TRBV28,AIRRGQETQY
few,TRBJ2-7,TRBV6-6,ASSRLAGDYEQY
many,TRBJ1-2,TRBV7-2,ASSHGQHYGYT
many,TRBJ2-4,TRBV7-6,ASSPGQAGKNIQY
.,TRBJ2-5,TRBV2,ASRTTETQY
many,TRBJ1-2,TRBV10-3,AISESTAVAYGYT
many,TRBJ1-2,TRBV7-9,ASSPGQGGFGRGYT
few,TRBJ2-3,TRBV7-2,ASRAVSGRRADTQY
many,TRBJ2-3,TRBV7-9,ASSLSSPDTDTQY
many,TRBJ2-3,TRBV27,ASSFAAGRTDTQY
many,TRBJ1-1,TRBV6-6,ASSWGHRGQNTEAF
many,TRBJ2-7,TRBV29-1,SVQGGQGKLYEQY
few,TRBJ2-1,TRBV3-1,ASSPGLAGREQF
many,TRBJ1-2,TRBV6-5,AAFFSNYGYT
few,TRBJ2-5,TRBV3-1,ASSLDTKETQY
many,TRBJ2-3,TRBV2,ATAPDRSTDTQY
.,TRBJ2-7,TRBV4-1,ASSHPGLAPHEQY